One and the same sample provided the 17 T cell receptor beta chains below, sequenced in a study of tumor and adjacent non-tumor tissue in lung cancer. TCRbeta libraries were built with three rounds of nested PCR, modified from ARM-PCR. In TCRdb, the multiplex PCR reads were re-called with MiXCR into one record per CDR3 protein. Among 75,000 to 95,000 distinct CDR3 sequences listed, roughly 72% were seen once. No cell sorting was done before RNA was extracted from the tissue. The sample consisted of lung tumor tissue. The receptor set was obtained from a middle-aged woman with non-small cell lung cancer.

This clonotype occurred a few times. One end of the junction fails to match germline, which may point to a read error. The V and J genes are TRBV20-1 and TRBJ1-5; the D gene is possibly TRBD1 (5 bases). This CDR3 comprises 15 residues. CDR1 is DFQATT and CDR2 is SNEGSKA in the germline V gene (reference sequence). This CDR3 is CSVRDGARSNQPQHF. The CDR3 DNA is TGCAGTGTTAGAGATGGGGCACGGAGCAATCAGCCCCAGCATTTT.

Concerning this clonotype itself: Since the CDR3 does not end with the conserved phenylalanine or tryptophan, this likely comes from a read error. V and J are TRBV5-5 and TRBJ2-3; possibly TRBD2 for D (7 bases). The CDR3 covers 14 residues. In germline, CDR1 is SGHKS, CDR2 YYEKEE (reference sequence). V was pared by 8 bases and J by 3 bases, with 16 bases between. This CDR3 is CASSQGGGTDTQYI. CDR3 bases: TGTGCCAGTAGCCAGGGAGGGGGAACAGATACGCAGTATATT.

To note about this clonotype: Sequence at one end of the junction differs from germline and may be a read error. The V call is TRBV6-6, the J call TRBJ1-6; possibly TRBD1 for D (5 bases). CDR3 length: 14 residues. The V gene's germline CDR1 is MNHNY and CDR2 SVGAGI (reference sequence). Here the CDR3 DNA reads TGTGCCAGTGTCGAGGGACGAAGGAATTCATCCCTCCACTTT. Translating gives CASVEGRRNSSLHF.

Comment on this clonotype: One end of the junction is discordant with germline, which a read error may explain. V gene TRBV4-1 combines with J gene TRBJ2-2, with 7 bases aligning to TRBD1. The CDR3 has 18 residues. Germline CDR1 MGHRA, CDR2 YSYEKL. The chain's CDR3 is CVSTPGPLDREGSVELFF. CDR3 coding DNA: TGCGTCAGCACCCCCGGCCCATTAGACAGGGAAGGGTCCGTGGAGCTGTTTTTT.

Details on this clonotype: It may be a read error: a sequence one base away is much more abundant. The conserved phenylalanine or tryptophan normally closing the CDR3 is absent here, so this likely arose from a read error. The chain carries TRBV6-5 and TRBJ1-1; D not resolved. V was shortened by 6 bases and J by 3 bases, with 11 bases between the two germline ends. There are 13 residues in the CDR3. Per the germline V gene, CDR1 is MNHEY and CDR2 is SVGAGI. The chain's CDR3 is CASRPQEYTEAFC. The CDR3 coding sequence is TGTGCCAGCAGACCCCAGGAATACACTGAAGCTTTCTGT.

The gene calls are TRBV24-1 and TRBJ2-1; maybe TRBD2 (6 bases). The CDR3 runs 17 residues. The germline V and J ends were trimmed by 4 bases and 0 bases, with 15 bases remaining between them. Per germline, CDR1 KGHDR and CDR2 SFDVKD. CDR3 region: CATSDPSAGSSYNEQFF. As DNA, the CDR3 is TGTGCCACCAGTGACCCCTCGGCGGGAAGCTCCTACAATGAGCAGTTCTTC.

A word on this clonotype: A much larger clonotype is one base distant, so this may be a read error. V and J are TRBV7-9 and TRBJ1-1; tentative D call: TRBD1 (6 bases). Germline assignment: CDR1 SEHNR and CDR2 FQNEAQ (reference sequence). CDR3 length equals 13 residues. The V end lost 9 bases, the J end lost 6 bases, and 17 bases lay between the germline ends. CDR3 in amino acids: CARSQMGAAEAFF. The CDR3, as DNA: TGTGCCAGGAGCCAGATGGGGGCGGCTGAAGCTTTCTTT.

The chain uses TRBV7-9 and TRBJ2-4, with 12 positions matching TRBD2. Trimming at V came to 2 bases and at J to 2 bases, leaving 16 bases not matched to a gene. Per the germline V gene, CDR1 is SEHNR and CDR2 is FQNEAQ (reference sequence). The CDR3 consists of 21 residues. The chain's CDR3 is CASSLPEPGLAGSWTKNIQYF. DNA of the CDR3: TGTGCCAGCAGCTTACCTGAGCCCGGACTAGCGGGATCGTGGACCAAAAACATTCAGTACTTC.

In its sample, this clonotype was seen a few times. This may arise from a read error, as a much more abundant clone is one base away. V and J are TRBV12-5 and TRBJ1-6; unclear D gene. The CDR3 consists of 13 residues. In germline, CDR1 is LGHNT, CDR2 FRNRAP. CDR3 DNA: TGTACTAGTGGTTGGGGTCCGGGTTCACCCCTCCACTTT. As protein: CTSGWGPGSPLHF.

In the case of this clonotype: A much larger clone lies a single base off, so this may be a read error. The chain joins TRBV20-1 to TRBJ2-5; TRBD2 matches at 7 bases. J gave up 5 bases and V 7 bases, and 19 bases lay outside the gene matches. This CDR3 contains 16 residues. Germline-derived CDR1 and CDR2 are DFQATT and SNEGSKA (reference sequence). CDR3: CSDIPNLTGGGETQYF. The CDR3 DNA reads TGCAGTGACATCCCAAATCTAACGGGAGGCGGGGAGACCCAGTACTTC.

Regarding this clonotype: A read error may account for a junction end that differs from germline. The rearrangement uses TRBV6-2 or TRBV6-3 and TRBJ2-7; D is undetermined. The CDR3 length is 13 residues. Germline lookup yields CDR1 MNHEY and CDR2 SVGEGT. In DNA, the CDR3 is TGTGCCATCAGTTACTCAGCAGCCTACGAGCAGTACTTC. It encodes CAISYSAAYEQYF.

For this clonotype: Given the absence of the conserved phenylalanine or tryptophan at the CDR3 end, a read error is likely. The DNA for the CDR3 is TGCGCCAGCAGTTCGGGGCAGGCGGCCACCGGGGAGCTGTTTTGT. Translated, it gives CASSSGQAATGELFC. The chain recombines TRBV5-1 with TRBJ2-2, with D possibly called TRBD1 or TRBD2 (5 bases each). Germline lookup yields CDR1 SGHRS and CDR2 YFSETQ. The CDR3 contains 15 residues. The V and J ends lost 5 bases and 4 bases respectively, with 15 bases between them.

Worth noting for this clonotype: An end of the junction does not agree with germline; a read error may underlie this. The J gene is TRBJ2-1, the V gene TRBV11-2; 8 bases are shared with TRBD2. Germline CDR1 SGHAT, CDR2 FQNNGV. This CDR3 spans 18 amino acids. DNA for the CDR3: TGTGGCAGCAGCTCGCGCATCGTAACTAGCGGAGGACTAAGGGAGCACTTCTTC. This gives the protein CGSSSRIVTSGGLREHFF.

This clonotype was detected many times. This rearrangement joins TRBV28 to TRBJ1-2; 9 bases agree with TRBD1. Unmatched junction bases numbered 9, after V lost 3 bases and J lost 4 bases. CDR3 length: 16 amino acids. Looked up from germline, CDR1 is MDHEN and CDR2 is SYDVKM. DNA for the CDR3: TGTGCCAGCAGTTTTCAAGACAGGGGGTTTCTCTATGGCTACACCTTC. Its protein product is CASSFQDRGFLYGYTF.

Remarks on this clonotype: A much larger clone differs by one base, so this may be a read error. The rearrangement joins TRBV30 to TRBJ2-3; 9 bases fit TRBD2. CDR1 and CDR2 (germline): GTSNPN, SVGIG (reference sequence). J gave up 4 bases and V 4 bases, and 6 bases lay outside the gene matches. The CDR3 length is 14 residues. CDR3 loop: CAWILAGTSDTQYF. The DNA for the CDR3 is TGTGCCTGGATACTAGCGGGTACATCAGATACGCAGTATTTT. Based on the CDR3 plus reference TRBV30 and TRBJ2-3, the full variable domain is SQTIHQWPATLVQPVGSPLSLECTVEGTSNPNLYWYRQAAGRGLQLLFYSVGIGQISSEVPQNLSASRPQDRQFILSSKKLLLSDSGFYLCAWILAGTSDTQYFGPGTRLTVL.

This clonotype showed up many times. The J gene is TRBJ1-2, the V gene TRBV29-1; perhaps TRBD1 as D (5 bases). V was trimmed by 5 bases and J by 8 bases, leaving 9 bases between them. The germline V gene has CDR1 SQVTM and CDR2 ANQGSEA. The CDR3 length is 10 residues. CDR3 loop: CSVRQGGYTF. The CDR3 nucleotides read TGCAGCGTTAGGCAGGGCGGCTACACCTTC.

This clonotype was seen only a few times. A much larger clonotype is one base distant, so this may be a read error. The chain recombines TRBV12-3 or TRBV12-4 with TRBJ2-7; the match to TRBD2 covers 7 bases. The CDR3 has 13 amino acids. With 5 bases clipped from V and 3 bases from J, the junction kept 4 bases outside the gene matches. CDR3 bases: TGTGCCAGCAGTCGGGACTATGACTACGAGCAGTACTTC. It translates to CASSRDYDYEQYF.